The clone carrying this TCR beta chain was detected only a few times. Its antigen is unidentified. TCR beta CDR3 was amplified by multiplex PCR, first round around 10 cycles, 32 V and 13 J primers. TCRdb fed the multiplex PCR reads into MiXCR, producing one record per CDR3 protein. The data show 15,000 to 20,000 distinct CDR3 sequences, less than 35% seen once. Template came from bulk tumor genomic DNA, at about 650 ng per sample. Several spatially distant biopsies were obtained per primary tumor intraoperatively. Those enrolled were patients newly diagnosed with untreated non-small cell lung cancer and undergoing curative surgery. These data belong to a study of immune heterogeneity within non-small cell lung tumors. Overall study: There were several squamous cell carcinomas, approximately 9 non-squamous carcinomas and 1 tumor not otherwise specified. Findings of the study overall: Patients largely differed in their high-frequency T-cell receptor beta clonotypes.

The CDR3 spans 14 residues. The V gene's germline CDR1 is SGHNT and CDR2 YYREEE (reference sequence). Germline trimming cut 4 bases from V and 5 bases from J; bases unmatched to any gene: 4. This TCR derives from a man in his forties with non-small cell lung cancer. The chain carries TRBV5-4 and TRBJ2-1; TRBD1 agrees at 9 bases. The sequencing input was lung tumor tissue. The CDR3 is CASSHRDRDNEQFF. In DNA, the CDR3 is TGTGCCAGCAGCCACCGGGACAGGGACAATGAGCAGTTCTTC.